This entry lists 8 T cell receptor beta chains sequenced from one sample in a study of human T cells and chemical hapten exposure. Time point given: patch test 3, about 24 weeks after DPC sensitization. Sample treatment: therapeutic diphenylcyclopropenone sensitization with weekly scalp DPC. Each CDR3 protein is one row after TCRdb ran MiXCR on the RACE reads. The sample shows 150,000 to 200,000 distinct CDR3 sequences, around 25% of them seen only once. The material sequenced was whole blood, taken in connection with sensitization to the hapten diphenylcyclopropenone (DPC). The origin of the receptors is a woman aged 40-49 years with alopecia areata. Some clones in this sample may be carry-over from other donors' samples.

The sample holds a few counts of this clonotype. V usage is TRBV7-2 and J usage is TRBJ2-5; D may be TRBD1 (6 bases). Per the germline V gene, CDR1 is SGHTA and CDR2 is FQGNSA. The CDR3 totals 14 residues. V was trimmed by 2 bases and J by 5 bases, leaving 12 bases between them. Here the CDR3 reads CASSLWGRGETQYF. CDR3 DNA sequence: TGTGCCAGCAGCTTATGGGGGCGCGGTGAGACCCAGTACTTC. Full variable domain (outside the CDR3, taken from reference TRBV7-2 and TRBJ2-5): GAGVSQSPSNKVTEKGKDVELRCDPISGHTALYWYRQSLGQGLEFLIYFQGNSAPDKSGLPSDRFSAERTGGSVSTLTIQRTQQEDSAVYLCASSLWGRGETQYFGPGTRLLVL.

This clonotype has just a few counts. This chain joins TRBV7-2 and TRBJ1-5; D gene unclear. The germline V gene has CDR1 SGHTA and CDR2 FQGNSA. CDR3 length: 13 amino acids. The germline V and J ends were trimmed by 5 bases and 0 bases, with 5 bases remaining between them. This CDR3 reads CASSEHSNQPQHF. CDR3 DNA sequence: TGTGCCAGCAGCGAGCATAGCAATCAGCCCCAGCATTTT.

This clonotype was counted many times. CDR3 residues: CASSLAPWGDEKLFF. The CDR3 DNA is TGTGCCAGCAGCTTAGCTCCATGGGGCGATGAAAAACTGTTTTTT. This chain connects TRBV7-9 to TRBJ1-4; a possible D gene is TRBD1 (5 bases). CDR3 length equals 15 residues. Germline V gene lookup returns CDR1 SEHNR and CDR2 FQNEAQ (reference sequence). Trimming removed 0 bases from V and 6 bases from J, with 11 bases in between.

The chain uses TRBV5-6 and TRBJ2-7; the D gene is possibly TRBD2 (5 bases). This CDR3 has 12 residues. Per germline, CDR1 SGHDT and CDR2 YYEEEE. The V end was cut by 1 base, the J end by 7 bases, with 9 bases between. CDR3 sequence reads: CASSLRSGEQYF. CDR3 nucleotides: TGTGCCAGCAGCTTGAGGTCGGGGGAGCAGTACTTC. The full variable domain, completed using reference TRBV5-6 and TRBJ2-7, is DAGVTQSPTHLIKTRGQQVTLRCSPKSGHDTVSWYQQALGQGPQFIFQYYEEEERQRGNFPDRFSGHQFPNYSSELNVNALLLGDSALYLCASSLRSGEQYFGPGTRLTVT.

The chain uses TRBV2 and TRBJ1-1, with D maybe TRBD1 (6 bases). From germline, CDR1 is SNHLY and CDR2 FYNNEI. V was pared by 8 bases and J by 1 base, with 14 bases between. This CDR3 spans 14 amino acids. CDR3 protein: CASSDGQRNTEAFF. CDR3 bases: TGTGCCAGCTCTGATGGACAGAGGAACACTGAAGCTTTCTTT.

The chain joins TRBV29-1 to TRBJ1-1; 7 bases are a match to TRBD1. V dropped 7 bases and J dropped 9; count of bases not matched to a gene: 5. Germline CDR1 reads SQVTM; CDR2 reads ANQGSEA. This CDR3 is built from 10 residues. The CDR3 sequence is CSAGDSQAFF. The CDR3 coding sequence is TGCAGCGCTGGGGACAGCCAAGCTTTCTTT. The full variable domain, rest sourced from reference TRBV29-1 and TRBJ1-1, is SAVISQKPSRDICQRGTSLTIQCQVDSQVTMMFWYRQQPGQSLTLIATANQGSEATYESGFVIDKFPISRPNLTFSTLTVSNMSPEDSSIYLCSAGDSQAFFGQGTRLTVV.

The chain employs TRBV21-1 and TRBJ2-3; the table gives TRBD1 as D, unverified against the DNA. TRBV21-1 is a pseudogene locus. This CDR3 is built from 16 residues. The CDR3 is CASSKTSAGGSDTQYF. The CDR3 DNA reads as TGTGCCAGCAGCAAAACCTCGGCAGGGGGCTCAGATACGCAGTATTTT.

There are a few counts of this clonotype. V usage is TRBV27 and J usage is TRBJ2-3, with TRBD2 identical over 10 bases. The CDR3 has 17 amino acids. The junction had 12 bases not matched to a gene; V was cut back by 5 bases and J by 4 bases. Germline lookup yields CDR1 MNHEY and CDR2 SMNVEV (reference sequence). The CDR3 spells CASSLVGLAEGSDTQYF. The CDR3 DNA follows: TGTGCCAGCAGTCTTGTCGGACTAGCGGAGGGGTCAGATACGCAGTATTTT.